Shown below are 9 T cell receptor beta chains from a single sample sequenced in a study of CD8 T cells in ankylosing spondylitis. MiXCR, applied by TCRdb to the 5' RACE reads, yields one record per CDR3 protein. Of roughly 300,000 distinct CDR3 sequences listed, less than 10% were seen once; the top ten hold just over 14%. Their specific antigens are unknown. Study-wide findings and caveats: A motif in TCR beta, a set of several highly homologous variants, appeared characteristic of ankylosing spondylitis blood.

The specimen was blood, either unsorted or a sorted T cell fraction (not recorded which). The receptors derive from a male donor with ankylosing spondylitis.

This clonotype has more than one count but fewer than ten. The rearrangement uses TRBV20-1 and TRBJ2-7; D gene uncertain. V lost 0 bases and J 5 bases, leaving 17 bases between the germline ends. CDR3 size: 15 residues. Germline V gene data show CDR1 as DFQATT and CDR2 as SNEGSKA (reference sequence). The CDR3 DNA reads as TGCAGTGCTAGAGACCGGACGCAAAGAATGGACGAGCAGTACTTC. This codes for CSARDRTQRMDEQYF.

This clonotype was observed a handful of times. The rearrangement joins TRBV4-3 to TRBJ1-6, with D hard to call. The germline V gene has CDR1 LGHNA and CDR2 YSLEER. The CDR3 contains 14 residues. The V end lost 3 bases, the J end lost 7 bases, and 10 bases lay between the germline ends. The CDR3 bases are TGCGCCAGCAGCCATCGGGCCCAAAATTCACCCCTCCACTTT. The encoded protein is CASSHRAQNSPLHF.

This clonotype turned up a few times. V gene TRBV29-1 combines with J gene TRBJ2-1, with 9 nucleotides matching TRBD2. Germline V lookup: CDR1 SQVTM, CDR2 ANQGSEA. The length of the CDR3 is 11 residues. Trimming took 3 bases from V and 13 from J; bases not matched to a gene: 4. The CDR3 reads CSVEGGRAQFF. The CDR3 bases are TGCAGCGTTGAGGGCGGGAGGGCCCAGTTCTTC.

CDR3: CSASQGTETTDTQYF. In nucleotides, the CDR3 is TGCAGTGCTAGCCAGGGAACGGAGACAACAGATACGCAGTATTTT. The rearrangement joins TRBV20-1 to TRBJ2-3; D is perhaps TRBD1 (5 bases). Trimming pared 3 bases from V and 3 bases from J, leaving 16 bases between. Germline loops: CDR1 DFQATT, CDR2 SNEGSKA (reference sequence). The CDR3 has 15 amino acids.

The chain recombines TRBV2 with TRBJ2-1; 9 nucleotides align to TRBD1. The germline CDR1 and CDR2 sequences are SNHLY and FYNNEI. This CDR3 contains 15 residues. The V segment lost 7 bases and the J segment 5 bases; nucleotides outside the gene matches: 9. In nucleotides, the CDR3 is TGTGCCAGCACCGAAGGAGGGACAGGGAACAATGAGCAGTTCTTC. Translated: CASTEGGTGNNEQFF. Drawing the rest from reference TRBV2 and TRBJ2-1, the complete variable domain is EPEVTQTPSHQVTQMGQEVILRCVPISNHLYFYWYRQILGQKVEFLVSFYNNEISEKSEIFDDQFSVERPDGSNFTLKIRSTKLEDSAMYFCASTEGGTGNNEQFFGPGTRLTVL.

This clonotype appeared a few times. The gene calls are TRBV20-1 and TRBJ1-1; TRBD1 matches at 7 bases. The length of the CDR3 is 13 residues. Trimming cost V 4 bases and J 5 bases; bases outside gene matches: 7. Germline V gives CDR1 DFQATT, CDR2 SNEGSKA (reference sequence). The CDR3 DNA reads TGCAGTGCTAAGAAACCAGGGGGGACTGAAGCTTTCTTT. The encoded protein is CSAKKPGGTEAFF.

For this clonotype: It may be a read error: a sequence one base away is much more abundant. This chain uses TRBV7-9 with TRBJ2-2, with TRBD2 matching 9 bases. The CDR3 is made up of 16 amino acids. Germline V gene data show CDR1 as SEHNR and CDR2 as FQNEAQ (reference sequence). V lost 5 bases, J lost 4 bases, and 8 bases stayed unmatched. Written as DNA, the CDR3 is TGTGCCAGCAGCCCCCCGGGACTAGCTGCCACCGGGGAGCTGTTTTTT. Its protein product is CASSPPGLAATGELFF.

This clonotype was detected only a few times. The rearrangement links TRBV10-3 to TRBJ2-7, with no clear D. The V and J ends lost 1 base and 4 bases respectively, with 5 bases between them. The CDR3 runs to 12 residues. Germline CDR1 is ENHRY and CDR2 is SYGVKD. The CDR3 nucleotides read TGTGCCATCAGTGAGTTCAGGTACGAGCAGTACTTC. This translates into CAISEFRYEQYF.

The table lists this clonotype with many counts. V and J are TRBV14 and TRBJ2-7; D perhaps matches TRBD2 (6 bases). The CDR3 length is 17 residues. V shed 4 bases and J shed 2 bases, with 21 bases lying between them. CDR1 SGHDN and CDR2 FVKESK come from the germline V gene. CDR3 sequence: CASSLTSTRAGPYEQYF. The CDR3 DNA is TGTGCCAGCAGCCTCACCTCGACGCGGGCGGGACCCTACGAGCAGTACTTC.